Each of the 7 T cell receptor beta chains below was sequenced from the same sample in a study of T cells in Graves' hyperthyroidism and ophthalmopathy. TCR beta CDR3 regions were amplified from RNA. TCR CDR3 regions were first amplified by RT-PCR with HTBI primers. Each CDR3 protein is one row after TCRdb ran MiXCR on the multiplex PCR reads. The data contain hundreds of thousands of distinct CDR3 sequences, roughly 14% of them singletons. The sequenced sample consisted of blood. The source of these receptors is a woman between 18 and 29 years old with Graves' hyperthyroidism that later progressed to Graves' ophthalmopathy.

This clonotype appeared many times. The rearrangement uses TRBV13 and TRBJ2-4, with a tentative D call TRBD1 (5 bases). V gave up 4 bases and J gave up 9 bases, with 10 bases separating them. The length of the CDR3 is 12 residues. Germline values: CDR1 PRHDT, CDR2 FYEKMQ (reference sequence). This chain's CDR3 is CASSSGWGIQYF. In DNA form, the CDR3 reads TGTGCCAGCAGCTCAGGGTGGGGCATTCAGTACTTC.

J is TRBJ2-5 and V is TRBV19, with D hard to call. The CDR3 is 14 amino acids. V lost 3 bases to trimming and J lost 1 base, with 9 bases between them. Per germline, CDR1 LNHDA and CDR2 SQIVND (reference sequence). CDR3 loop: CASSMKAVQETQYF. The CDR3 bases are TGTGCCAGTAGTATGAAGGCAGTCCAAGAGACCCAGTACTTC. The full variable domain, its missing parts supplied by reference TRBV19 and TRBJ2-5, is DGGITQSPKYLFRKEGQNVTLSCEQNLNHDAMYWYRQDPGQGLRLIYYSQIVNDFQKGDIAEGYSVSREKKESFPLTVTSAQKNPTAFYLCASSMKAVQETQYFGPGTRLLVL.

Only a few counts were recorded for this clonotype. The chain carries TRBV5-1 and TRBJ2-7, with D perhaps matching TRBD2 (5 bases). CDR1 SGHRS and CDR2 YFSETQ come from the germline V gene. V lost 0 bases, J lost 6 bases, and 10 bases lay in between. The CDR3 sequence is 13 residues long. CDR3 region: CASSLAGSSEQYF. In DNA, the CDR3 is TGCGCCAGCAGCTTGGCGGGATCGTCCGAGCAGTACTTC. The full variable domain, its missing parts supplied by reference TRBV5-1 and TRBJ2-7, is KAGVTQTPRYLIKTRGQQVTLSCSPISGHRSVSWYQQTPGQGLQFLFEYFSETQRNKGNFPGRFSGRQFSNSRSEMNVSTLELGDSALYLCASSLAGSSEQYFGPGTRLTVT.

The chain joins TRBV20-1 to TRBJ1-5, with TRBD1 identical over 7 bases. The CDR3 has 14 residues. CDR1 and CDR2 from the germline V gene are DFQATT and SNEGSKA (reference sequence). V was pared by 5 bases and J by 2 bases, with 6 bases of the junction left unmatched. CDR3 loop: CSAPRTGGNQPQHF. DNA of the CDR3: TGCAGTGCTCCTCGGACAGGAGGCAATCAGCCCCAGCATTTT.

This chain joins TRBV27 and TRBJ2-3; D uncertain. Germline loops: CDR1 MNHEY, CDR2 SMNVEV (reference sequence). V dropped 5 bases and J dropped 2 bases, with 11 bases sitting between them. CDR3 length equals 14 residues. The CDR3 nucleotides are TGTGCCAGCAGTCGGGCACCTTCCACAGATACGCAGTATTTT. Its protein is CASSRAPSTDTQYF.

This clonotype was seen ten or more times. The chain links TRBV2 to TRBJ1-1, with TRBD1 identical over 10 bases. The CDR3 has 20 amino acids. Trimming removed 3 bases from V and 4 bases from J; junction bases left unmatched: 20. Germline CDR1 SNHLY, CDR2 FYNNEI. This chain's CDR3 is CASSESRVLGQGTSSTEAFF. The CDR3 DNA follows: TGTGCCAGCAGTGAGTCTCGGGTTCTGGGACAGGGGACCTCCAGCACTGAAGCTTTCTTT.

This clonotype was seen once. This chain connects TRBV7-8 to TRBJ1-5, with 8 bases aligning to TRBD1. The CDR3 extends over 15 amino acids. V shed 6 bases, J shed 9 bases, and the junction held 13 bases outside the gene matches. Germline V gene lookup returns CDR1 SGHVS and CDR2 FQNEAQ. CDR3 amino acids: CASSDSGQALWPQHF. For the CDR3, the DNA is TGTGCCAGCAGTGATTCGGGACAGGCCCTATGGCCCCAGCATTTT. The full variable domain, with the rest looked up from reference TRBV7-8 and TRBJ1-5, is GAGVSQSPRYKVAKRGQDVALRCDPISGHVSLFWYQQALGQGPEFLTYFQNEAQLDKSGLPSDRFFAERPEGSVSTLKIQRTQQEDSAVYLCASSDSGQALWPQHFGDGTRLSIL.